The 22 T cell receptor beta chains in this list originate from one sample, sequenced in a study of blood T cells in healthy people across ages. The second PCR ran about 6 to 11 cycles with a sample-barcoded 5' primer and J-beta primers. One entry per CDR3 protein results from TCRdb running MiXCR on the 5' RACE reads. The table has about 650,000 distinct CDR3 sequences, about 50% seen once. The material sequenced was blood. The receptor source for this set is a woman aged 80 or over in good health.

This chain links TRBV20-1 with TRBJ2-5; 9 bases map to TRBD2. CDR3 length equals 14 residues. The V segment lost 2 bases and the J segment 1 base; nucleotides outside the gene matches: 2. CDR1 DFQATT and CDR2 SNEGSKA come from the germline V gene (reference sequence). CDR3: CSARPSGVQETQYF. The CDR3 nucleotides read TGCAGTGCTAGACCTAGCGGGGTCCAAGAGACCCAGTACTTC.

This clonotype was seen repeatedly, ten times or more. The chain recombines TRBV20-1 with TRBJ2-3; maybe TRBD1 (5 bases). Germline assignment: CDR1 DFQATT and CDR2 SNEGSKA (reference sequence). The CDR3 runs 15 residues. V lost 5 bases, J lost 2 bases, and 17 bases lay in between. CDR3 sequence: CSAYPRQGNTDTQYF. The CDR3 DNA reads TGCAGTGCTTACCCCAGGCAGGGAAACACAGATACGCAGTATTTT.

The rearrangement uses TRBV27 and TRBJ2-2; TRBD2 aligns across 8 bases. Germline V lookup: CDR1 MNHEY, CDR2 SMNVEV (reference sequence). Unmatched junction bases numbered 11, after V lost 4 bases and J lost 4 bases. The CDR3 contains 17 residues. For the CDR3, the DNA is TGTGCCAGCAGTTCCCAACCTCTAGCGGGTCTCACCGGGGAGCTGTTTTTT. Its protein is CASSSQPLAGLTGELFF.

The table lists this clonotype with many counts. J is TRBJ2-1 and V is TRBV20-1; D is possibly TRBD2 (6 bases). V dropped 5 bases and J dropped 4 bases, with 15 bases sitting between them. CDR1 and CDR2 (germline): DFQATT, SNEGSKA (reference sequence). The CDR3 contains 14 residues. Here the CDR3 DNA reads TGCAGTGCTCGGGTTGCGGGGCCATACAATGAGCAGTTCTTC. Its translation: CSARVAGPYNEQFF.

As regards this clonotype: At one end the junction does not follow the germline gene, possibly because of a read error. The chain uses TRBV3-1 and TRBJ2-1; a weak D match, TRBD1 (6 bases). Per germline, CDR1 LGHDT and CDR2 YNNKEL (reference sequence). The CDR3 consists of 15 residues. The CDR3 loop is CARSQVGGSYNEQFF. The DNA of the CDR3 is TGTGCCCGCAGCCAAGTAGGGGGATCCTACAATGAGCAGTTCTTC.

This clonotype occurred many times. CDR3 sequence: CASKDGQETQYF. The CDR3 DNA sequence: TGTGCCAGCAAGGACGGACAAGAGACCCAGTACTTC. V usage is TRBV12-3 or TRBV12-4 and J usage is TRBJ2-5; D remains ambiguous. The CDR3 length is 12 residues. Trimming removed 7 bases from V and 2 bases from J, with 8 bases in between.

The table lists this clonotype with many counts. CDR3: CASSHGTITDTQYF. The CDR3 DNA reads TGTGCCAGCAGCCACGGGACTATTACAGATACGCAGTATTTT. The chain couples TRBV3-1 to TRBJ2-3; 7 nucleotides match TRBD2. Unmatched junction bases numbered 3, after V lost 3 bases and J lost 3 bases. Germline values: CDR1 LGHDT, CDR2 YNNKEL (reference sequence). The CDR3 length is 14 residues.

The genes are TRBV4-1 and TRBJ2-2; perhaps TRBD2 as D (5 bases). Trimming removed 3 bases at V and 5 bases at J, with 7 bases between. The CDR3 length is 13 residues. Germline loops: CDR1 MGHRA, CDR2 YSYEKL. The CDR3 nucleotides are TGCGCCAGCAGCCAGGAGCGGACCGGGGAGCTGTTTTTT. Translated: CASSQERTGELFF.

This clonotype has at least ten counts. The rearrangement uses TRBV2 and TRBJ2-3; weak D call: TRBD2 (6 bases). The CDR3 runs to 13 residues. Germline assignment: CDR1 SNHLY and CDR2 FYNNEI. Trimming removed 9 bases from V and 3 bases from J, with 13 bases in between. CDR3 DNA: TGTGCCAGTCGGGAGCGGTGGACAGATACGCAGTATTTT. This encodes CASRERWTDTQYF.

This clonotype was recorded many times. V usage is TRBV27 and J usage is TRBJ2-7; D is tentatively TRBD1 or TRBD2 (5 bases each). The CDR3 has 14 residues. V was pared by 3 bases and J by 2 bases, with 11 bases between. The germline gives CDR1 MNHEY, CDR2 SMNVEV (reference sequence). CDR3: CASSFSGPPYEQYF. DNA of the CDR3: TGTGCCAGCAGTTTCTCGGGACCACCCTACGAGCAGTACTTC.

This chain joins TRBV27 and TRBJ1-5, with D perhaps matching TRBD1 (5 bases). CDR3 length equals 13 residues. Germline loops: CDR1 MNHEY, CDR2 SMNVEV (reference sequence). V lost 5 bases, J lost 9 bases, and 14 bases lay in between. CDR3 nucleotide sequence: TGTGCCAGCAGTCCCCTGGGGACTGGGCCCCAGCATTTT. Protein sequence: CASSPLGTGPQHF.

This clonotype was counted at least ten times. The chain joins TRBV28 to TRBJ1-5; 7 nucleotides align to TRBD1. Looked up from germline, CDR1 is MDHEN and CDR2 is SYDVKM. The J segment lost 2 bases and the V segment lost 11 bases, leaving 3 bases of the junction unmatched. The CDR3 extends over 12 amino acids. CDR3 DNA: TGTGCCGCCCAGGGGGGCAATCAGCCCCAGCATTTT. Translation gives CAAQGGNQPQHF.

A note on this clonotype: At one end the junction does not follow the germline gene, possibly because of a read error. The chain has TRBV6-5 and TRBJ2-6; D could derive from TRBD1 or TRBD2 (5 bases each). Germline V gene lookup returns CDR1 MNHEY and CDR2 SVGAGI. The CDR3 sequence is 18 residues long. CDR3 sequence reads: CASSLNGADRSGANALTF. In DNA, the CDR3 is TGTGCCAGCAGTTTAAACGGGGCCGACCGCTCTGGGGCCAACGCCCTGACTTTC.

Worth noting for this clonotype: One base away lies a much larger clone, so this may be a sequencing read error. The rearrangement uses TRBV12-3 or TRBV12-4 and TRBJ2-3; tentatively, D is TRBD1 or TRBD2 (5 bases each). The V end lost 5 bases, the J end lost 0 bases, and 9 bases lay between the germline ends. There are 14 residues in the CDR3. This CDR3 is CASSGDGSTDTQYF. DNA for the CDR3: TGTGCCAGCAGTGGGGACGGAAGCACAGATACGCAGTATTTT.

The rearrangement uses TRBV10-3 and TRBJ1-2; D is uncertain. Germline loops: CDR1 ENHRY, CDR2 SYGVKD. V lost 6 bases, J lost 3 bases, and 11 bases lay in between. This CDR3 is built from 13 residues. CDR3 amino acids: CAIREGMDYGYTF. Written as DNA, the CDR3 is TGTGCCATCAGGGAGGGCATGGACTATGGCTACACCTTC.

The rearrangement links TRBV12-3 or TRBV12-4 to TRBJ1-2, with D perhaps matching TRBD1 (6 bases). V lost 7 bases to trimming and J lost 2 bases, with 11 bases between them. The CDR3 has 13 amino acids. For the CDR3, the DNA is TGTGCCAGCAACATAGGGGGGAACTATGGCTACACCTTC. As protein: CASNIGGNYGYTF.

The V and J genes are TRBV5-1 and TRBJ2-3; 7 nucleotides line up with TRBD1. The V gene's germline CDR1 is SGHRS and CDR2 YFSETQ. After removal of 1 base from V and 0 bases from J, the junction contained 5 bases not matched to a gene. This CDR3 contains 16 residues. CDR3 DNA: TGCGCCAGCAGCTTGTTGGGACAGACTAGCACAGATACGCAGTATTTT. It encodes CASSLLGQTSTDTQYF.

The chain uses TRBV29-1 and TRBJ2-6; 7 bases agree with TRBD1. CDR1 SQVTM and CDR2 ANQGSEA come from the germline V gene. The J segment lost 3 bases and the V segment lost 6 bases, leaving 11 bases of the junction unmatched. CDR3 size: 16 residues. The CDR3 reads CSVLDRAVSGANVLTF. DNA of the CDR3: TGCAGCGTCCTCGACAGGGCTGTTAGTGGGGCCAACGTCCTGACTTTC.

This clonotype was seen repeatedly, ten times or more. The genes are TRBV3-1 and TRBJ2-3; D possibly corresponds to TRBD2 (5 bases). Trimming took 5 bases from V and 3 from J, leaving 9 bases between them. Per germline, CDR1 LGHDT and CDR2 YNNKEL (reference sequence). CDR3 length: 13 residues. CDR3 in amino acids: CASSADWTDTQYF. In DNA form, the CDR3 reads TGTGCCAGCAGCGCGGACTGGACAGATACGCAGTATTTT.

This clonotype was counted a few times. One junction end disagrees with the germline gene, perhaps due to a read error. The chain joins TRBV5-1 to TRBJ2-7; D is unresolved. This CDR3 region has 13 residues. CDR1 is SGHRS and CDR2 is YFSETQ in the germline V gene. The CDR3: CASSLRATYERYF. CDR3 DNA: TGCGCCAGCAGCTTGAGGGCCACCTACGAGCGGTACTTC.

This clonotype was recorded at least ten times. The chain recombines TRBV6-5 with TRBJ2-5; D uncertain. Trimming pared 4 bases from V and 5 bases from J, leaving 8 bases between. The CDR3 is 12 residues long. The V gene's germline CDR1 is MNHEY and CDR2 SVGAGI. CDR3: CASSFARETQYF. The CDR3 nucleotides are TGTGCCAGCAGTTTCGCGCGTGAGACCCAGTACTTC.

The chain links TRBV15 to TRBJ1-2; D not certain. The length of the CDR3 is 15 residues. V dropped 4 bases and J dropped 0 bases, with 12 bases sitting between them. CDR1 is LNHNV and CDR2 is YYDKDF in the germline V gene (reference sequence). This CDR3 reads CATSTGVLANYGYTF. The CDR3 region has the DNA TGTGCCACCAGCACTGGGGTCCTAGCTAACTATGGCTACACCTTC.